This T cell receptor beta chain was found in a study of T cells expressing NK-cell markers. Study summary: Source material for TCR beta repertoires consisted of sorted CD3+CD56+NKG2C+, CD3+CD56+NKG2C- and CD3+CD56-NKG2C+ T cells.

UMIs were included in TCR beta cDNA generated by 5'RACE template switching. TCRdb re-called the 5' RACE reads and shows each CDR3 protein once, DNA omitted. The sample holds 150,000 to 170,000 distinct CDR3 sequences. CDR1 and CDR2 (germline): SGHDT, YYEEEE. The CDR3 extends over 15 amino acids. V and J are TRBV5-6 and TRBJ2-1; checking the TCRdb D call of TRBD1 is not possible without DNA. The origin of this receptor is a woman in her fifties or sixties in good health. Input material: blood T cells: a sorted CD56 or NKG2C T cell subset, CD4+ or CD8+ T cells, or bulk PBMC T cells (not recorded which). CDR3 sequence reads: CASSGGGQGYNEQFF.